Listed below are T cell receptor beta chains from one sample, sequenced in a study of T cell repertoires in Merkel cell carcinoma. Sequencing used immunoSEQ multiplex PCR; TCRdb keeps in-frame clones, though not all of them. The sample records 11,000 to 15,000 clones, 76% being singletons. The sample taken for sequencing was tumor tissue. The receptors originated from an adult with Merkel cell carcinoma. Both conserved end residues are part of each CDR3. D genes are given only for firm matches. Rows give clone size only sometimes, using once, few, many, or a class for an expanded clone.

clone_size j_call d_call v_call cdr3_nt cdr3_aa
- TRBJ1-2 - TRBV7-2 TGTGCCAGCAGCCCCCCCGCGGGCCATGGCTACACCTTC CASSPPAGHGYTF
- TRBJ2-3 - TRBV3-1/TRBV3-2 TGTGCCAGCAGCCAAGATCGGGATACGCAGTATTTT CASSQDRDTQYF
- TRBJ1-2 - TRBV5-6 TGTGCCAGCAGCTTACTGTCGGGTATAGACTATGGCTACACCTTC CASSLLSGIDYGYTF
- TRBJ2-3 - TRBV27 TGTGCCAGCAGTTACAGGGAGAGCACAGATACGCAGTATTTT CASSYRESTDTQYF
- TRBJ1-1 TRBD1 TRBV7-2 TGTGCCAGCAGTCGCTCAGGGGGCTACACTGAAGCTTTCTTT CASSRSGGYTEAFF
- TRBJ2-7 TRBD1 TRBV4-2 TGTGCCAGCAGCCGGGACAGGGTGTCCTACGAGCAGTACTTC CASSRDRVSYEQYF
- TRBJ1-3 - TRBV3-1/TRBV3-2 TGTGCCAGCACCCTGTATTCTGGAAACACCATATATTTT CASTLYSGNTIYF
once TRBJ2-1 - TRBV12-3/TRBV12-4 TGTGCCAGCCGGGAAGCCTACAATGAGCAGTTCTTC CASREAYNEQFF
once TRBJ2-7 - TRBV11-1 TGTGCCAGCAGCTTATTTCTCTACGAGCAGTACTTC CASSLFLYEQYF
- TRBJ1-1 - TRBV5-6 TGTGCCAGCAGCTTGGTGGGGGGATTTGGGACTGAAGCTTTCTTT CASSLVGGFGTEAFF
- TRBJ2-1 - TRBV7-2 TGTGCCAGCAGCTTAGGGGGGGCCGTTGAGCAGTTCTTC CASSLGGAVEQFF
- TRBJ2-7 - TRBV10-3 TGTGCCATCAGTGAGTCGCGTCCAGGACTCGACTCCTACGAGCAGTACTTC CAISESRPGLDSYEQYF
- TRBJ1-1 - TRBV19 TGTGCCAGTGGCTACCCTGAAGCTTTCTTT CASGYPEAFF
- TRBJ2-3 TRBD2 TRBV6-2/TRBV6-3 TGTGCCAGCAGCCCGACTAGCGGAGCTCGGGATACGCAGTATTTT CASSPTSGARDTQYF
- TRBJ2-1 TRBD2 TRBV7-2 TGTGCCAGCAGCGGCGGGGGGGGCCGATACAATGAGCAGTTCTTC CASSGGGGRYNEQFF
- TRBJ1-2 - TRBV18 TGTGCCAGCTCACCTCAACCTGACAGTCCCTATGGCTACACCTTC CASSPQPDSPYGYTF
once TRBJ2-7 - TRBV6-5 TGTGCCAGCAGTTTCCTACCCGGGACGGACCAGTACTTC CASSFLPGTDQYF
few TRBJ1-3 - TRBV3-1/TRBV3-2 TGTGCCAGCAGCCTTACCCAATCAAACAGGAGCTCCGGCTCTGGAAACACCATATATTTT CASSLTQSNRSSGSGNTIYF
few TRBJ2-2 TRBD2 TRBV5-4 TGTGCCAGCACGACCGGACTAGCGGTCACCGGGGAGCTGTTTTTT CASTTGLAVTGELFF
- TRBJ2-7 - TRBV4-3 TGCGCCAGCAGCCAAGACGGGGCTACCCCCGAGCAGTACTTC CASSQDGATPEQYF
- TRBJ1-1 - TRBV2 TGTGCCAGCAGAATAGACGGGAACACTGAAGCTTTCTTT CASRIDGNTEAFF
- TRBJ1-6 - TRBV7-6 TGTGCCAGCAAGAACTCACCCAATTCACCCCTCCACTTT CASKNSPNSPLHF
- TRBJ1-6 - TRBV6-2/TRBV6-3 TGTGCCAGCAGTTACCAGGCTCGGAGATCACCCCTCCACTTT CASSYQARRSPLHF
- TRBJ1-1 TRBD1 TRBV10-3 TGTGCCATCAGTCCGGGACAGGGGAACACTGAAGCTTTCTTT CAISPGQGNTEAFF
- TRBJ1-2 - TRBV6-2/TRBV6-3 TGTGCCAGCAGTTATAAGGGGAACTATGGCTACACCTTC CASSYKGNYGYTF
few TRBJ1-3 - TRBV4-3 TGCGCCAGCAGCCCTCAGCCCGGCTCTGGAAACACCATATATTTT CASSPQPGSGNTIYF
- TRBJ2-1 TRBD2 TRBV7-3 TGTGCCAGCAGCCCGGGACTAGCGGGGGGTAATACCTACAATGAGCAGTTCTTC CASSPGLAGGNTYNEQFF
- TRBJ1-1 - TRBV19 TGTGCCAGTAGTGGGGGGAACACTGAAGCTTTCTTT CASSGGNTEAFF
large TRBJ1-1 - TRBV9 TGTGCCAGCAGCGACCTCTCTGAGTCCCTCGAAGCTTTCTTT CASSDLSESLEAFF
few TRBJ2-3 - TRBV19 TGTGCCAGTAGCATCCAGAAATCCACAGATACGCAGTATTTT CASSIQKSTDTQYF
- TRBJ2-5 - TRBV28 TGTGCCAGCAGCGGGAGTGGCGAGACCCAGTACTTC CASSGSGETQYF
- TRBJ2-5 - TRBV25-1 TGTGCCAGCAGTGAACACGCCTGGGGAGAGACCCAGTACTTC CASSEHAWGETQYF